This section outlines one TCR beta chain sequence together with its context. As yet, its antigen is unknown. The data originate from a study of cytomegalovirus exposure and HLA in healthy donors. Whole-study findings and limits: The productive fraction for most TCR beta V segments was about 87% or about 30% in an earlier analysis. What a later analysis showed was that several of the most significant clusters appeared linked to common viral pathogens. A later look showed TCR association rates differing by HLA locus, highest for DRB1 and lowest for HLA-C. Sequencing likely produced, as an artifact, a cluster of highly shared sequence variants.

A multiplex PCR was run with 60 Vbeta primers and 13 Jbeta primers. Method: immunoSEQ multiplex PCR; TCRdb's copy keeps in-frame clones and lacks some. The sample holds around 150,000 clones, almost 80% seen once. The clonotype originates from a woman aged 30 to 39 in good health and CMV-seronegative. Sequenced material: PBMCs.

In nucleotides, the CDR3 is TGTGCCAGCAGCCAGGGACAGGGTGGCAATCAGCCCCAGCATTTT. Encoded protein: CASSQGQGGNQPQHF. The rearrangement links TRBV7-8 to TRBJ1-5, with 9 bases that match TRBD1. The CDR3 is 15 amino acids. Germline values: CDR1 SGHVS, CDR2 FQNEAQ. V gave up 5 bases and J gave up 2 bases; unmatched junction bases: 4. Using reference TRBV7-8 and TRBJ1-5 for the parts outside the CDR3, the full variable domain is GAGVSQSPRYKVAKRGQDVALRCDPISGHVSLFWYQQALGQGPEFLTYFQNEAQLDKSGLPSDRFFAERPEGSVSTLKIQRTQQEDSAVYLCASSQGQGGNQPQHFGDGTRLSIL.